Listed here are 16 T cell receptor beta chains from one sample, sequenced in a study of shared clonotypes between healthy human individuals. The protocol was immunoSEQ multiplex PCR, while the TCRdb copy is restricted to in-frame clones and leaves out a portion. The repertoire has roughly 2.5 million clones, approximately 94% of them found once; the top ten carry under 0.15%. Sequencing input: naive CD4+ T cells sorted from blood. As to subset: CD45RA+ positively selected. The receptors here all came from a man between 18 and 29 years old in good health.

This rearrangement joins TRBV5-4 to TRBJ2-5; D might be TRBD1 or TRBD2, each matching 6 bases. In germline, CDR1 is SGHNT, CDR2 YYREEE (reference sequence). The V gene lost 4 bases and the J gene lost 4 bases, with 11 bases spanning the gap. The CDR3 contains 13 residues. The CDR3 region is CASSQKGGETQYF. CDR3 sequence (DNA): TGTGCCAGCAGCCAAAAGGGGGGAGAGACCCAGTACTTC.

This clone came up once. The rearrangement uses TRBV19 and TRBJ2-7; 8 positions match TRBD2. The CDR3 loop spans 15 amino acids. Germline CDR1 reads LNHDA; CDR2 reads SQIVND (reference sequence). Trimming took 6 bases from V and 4 from J; bases not matched to a gene: 11. The CDR3 sequence is CASRTGGVGAYEQYF. As DNA, the CDR3 is TGTGCCAGTAGGACCGGGGGGGTAGGGGCGTACGAGCAGTACTTC.

This CDR3 is CASSRTGDPHGPQHF. CDR3 nucleotide sequence: TGTGCCAGCAGTCGGACAGGGGACCCGCATGGGCCCCAGCATTTT. The rearrangement links TRBV6-5 to TRBJ1-5; 9 bases line up with TRBD1. The CDR3 runs 15 residues. Unmatched junction bases numbered 11, after V lost 5 bases and J lost 9 bases. CDR1 and CDR2 (germline): MNHEY, SVGAGI.

This clone was counted only a few times. The chain couples TRBV27 to TRBJ1-3; a weak D match, TRBD1 (6 bases). Trimming removed 8 bases from V and 0 bases from J, with 14 bases in between. Germline CDR1 MNHEY, CDR2 SMNVEV (reference sequence). The CDR3 is 15 amino acids. CDR3 coding DNA: TGTGCCAGCCCTCCCCGGGACACCTCTGGAAACACCATATATTTT. Residues: CASPPRDTSGNTIYF.

The chain is built from TRBV6-1 and TRBJ2-7, with TRBD1 identical over 7 bases. The CDR3 has 15 residues. J lost 0 bases, V lost 6 bases, and 8 bases had no gene match. Germline CDR1 and CDR2: MNHNS and SASEGT. In nucleotides, the CDR3 is TGTGCCAGCAGCGAAAGGGGACAGAACTCCTACGAGCAGTACTTC. Its protein is CASSERGQNSYEQYF.

This chain links TRBV6-5 with TRBJ1-3; 11 nucleotides align to TRBD1. This CDR3 has 15 amino acids. From germline, CDR1 is MNHEY and CDR2 SVGAGI. J was trimmed by 5 bases and V by 6 bases; bases with no gene match: 6. DNA for the CDR3: TGTGCCAGCAGCACGGACAGGGGGCCTAGAAACACCATATATTTT. Translated: CASSTDRGPRNTIYF.

This chain joins TRBV11-3 and TRBJ2-2; 9 bases line up with TRBD1. With 3 bases clipped from V and 6 bases from J, the junction kept 8 bases outside the gene matches. The germline CDR1 and CDR2 sequences are SGHNT and YENEEA. The CDR3 runs to 16 residues. This CDR3 reads CASSFTGGASPGELFF. The CDR3 region has the DNA TGTGCCAGCAGCTTTACAGGGGGCGCGAGCCCCGGGGAGCTGTTTTTT.

V usage is TRBV28 and J usage is TRBJ1-1; weak D call: TRBD1 (5 bases). V lost 8 bases and J 4 bases, leaving 23 bases between the germline ends. Germline V gives CDR1 MDHEN, CDR2 SYDVKM. The CDR3 consists of 16 residues. The CDR3 spells CASESLGGSRPTEAFF. DNA of the CDR3: TGTGCCAGCGAAAGTTTGGGGGGGTCCCGTCCCACTGAAGCTTTCTTT.

As to this clone: The sample contains more than one DNA sequence encoding this CDR3. The rearrangement joins TRBV5-8 to TRBJ2-6; D assignment may be TRBD1 or TRBD2 (5 bases each). Per the germline V gene, CDR1 is SGHTS and CDR2 is YDEGEE. The CDR3 sequence is 16 residues long. Trimming stripped 4 bases from V and 0 bases from J, with 11 bases between. The CDR3 protein is CASSLGRFSGANVLTF. The CDR3 bases are TGTGCCAGCAGCCTGGGACGATTCTCTGGGGCCAACGTCCTGACTTTC.

The chain combines TRBV19 with TRBJ2-5, with TRBD2 matching over 9 bases. This CDR3 is 16 amino acids long. Germline V gene sequence: CDR1 LNHDA, CDR2 SQIVND (reference sequence). The ends lost 1 base at V and 4 bases at J; junction bases unmatched: 7. CDR3 in amino acids: CASSIGGGRAGETQYF. CDR3 DNA: TGTGCCAGTAGTATAGGGGGCGGGAGGGCGGGAGAGACCCAGTACTTC.

The CDR3, as DNA: TGCGCCAGCAGCACCCCACCGTACAATGAGCAGTTCTTC. This translates into CASSTPPYNEQFF. This chain links TRBV5-1 with TRBJ2-1; D gene ambiguous. CDR3 length: 13 amino acids. V shed 4 bases and J shed 4 bases, with 9 bases lying between them. CDR1 is SGHRS and CDR2 is YFSETQ in the germline V gene.

The V and J genes are TRBV7-3 and TRBJ2-5; D might be TRBD1 (6 bases). Germline values: CDR1 SGHTA, CDR2 FQGTGA. The CDR3 runs 13 residues. Trimming pared 5 bases from V and 4 bases from J, leaving 11 bases between. The CDR3 coding sequence is TGTGCCAGCAGCCGGACAGTTCTAGAGACCCAGTACTTC. Its protein product is CASSRTVLETQYF.

The chain has TRBV7-9 and TRBJ1-3; D may be TRBD1 (5 bases). The CDR3 sequence is 15 residues long. Germline V gene lookup returns CDR1 SEHNR and CDR2 FQNEAQ (reference sequence). V was clipped by 10 bases and J by 2 bases, with 18 bases between them. As DNA, the CDR3 is TGTGCCAACCAAGACGGTGGGACTCCTGGAAACACCATATATTTT. The encoded protein is CANQDGGTPGNTIYF.

This CDR3 is CASSLGQGWNQPQHF. CDR3 coding DNA: TGTGCCAGCAGCCTAGGACAGGGATGGAATCAGCCCCAGCATTTT. The V gene is TRBV7-2, the J gene TRBJ1-5, with 8 positions matching TRBD1. The CDR3 runs to 15 residues. Germline CDR1 reads SGHTA; CDR2 reads FQGNSA. The trim removed 5 bases at V and 4 bases at J, leaving 7 bases unmatched.

The chain is built from TRBV5-4 and TRBJ2-5; D unclear. Germline V gene sequence: CDR1 SGHNT, CDR2 YYREEE (reference sequence). The CDR3 consists of 14 residues. V lost 3 bases to trimming and J lost 2 bases, with 11 bases between them. The CDR3 region has the DNA TGTGCCAGCAGCTCGGTGGGATTTCAAGAGACCCAGTACTTC. Residues: CASSSVGFQETQYF.

V and J are TRBV4-2 and TRBJ2-3; 11 bases are a match to TRBD2. This CDR3 is built from 17 residues. CDR1 LGHNA and CDR2 YNFKEQ come from the germline V gene. Losses at the gene ends were 2 bases for V and 9 bases for J; bases not matched to a gene: 13. As DNA, the CDR3 is TGTGCCAGCAGCCAACCGACTAGCGGGGCACAGGAGGTGACGCAGTATTTT. It specifies CASSQPTSGAQEVTQYF.